The 10 T cell receptor beta chains reported below all come from one sample, sequenced in a study of blood T cell repertoires in COVID-19. TCRdb keeps only in-frame clones here, not all; method: immunoSEQ multiplex PCR. The sample lists about 380,000 clones, 81% occurring once. The specimen was peripheral blood. The receptors here all came from a human donor with acute or convalescent COVID-19. The donor label of this sample is uncertain.

This clone was detected only a few times. The chain has TRBV5-4 and TRBJ1-3; D is possibly TRBD1 (5 bases). The CDR3 is 14 residues long. V lost 0 bases and J 4 bases, leaving 8 bases between the germline ends. CDR1 SGHNT and CDR2 YYREEE come from the germline V gene (reference sequence). The CDR3 spells CASSLEGRGNTIYF. The DNA for the CDR3 is TGTGCCAGCAGCTTGGAGGGGCGCGGAAACACCATATATTTT. Looking up the rest from reference TRBV5-4 and TRBJ1-3 gives the full variable domain: ETGVTQSPTHLIKTRGQQVTLRCSSQSGHNTVSWYQQALGQGPQFIFQYYREEENGRGNFPPRFSGLQFPNYSSELNVNALELDDSALYLCASSLEGRGNTIYFGEGSWLTVV.

This clone was detected once. The chain links TRBV19 to TRBJ1-5; unclear D gene. The CDR3 length is 14 residues. Trimming removed 2 bases from V and 5 bases from J, with 10 bases in between. Germline assignment: CDR1 LNHDA and CDR2 SQIVND (reference sequence). The CDR3 sequence: CASSILADYQPQHF. CDR3 bases: TGTGCCAGTAGTATATTGGCCGATTATCAGCCCCAGCATTTT.

The V and J genes are TRBV11-2 and TRBJ1-2, with 8 nucleotides matching TRBD1. The germline V gene has CDR1 SGHAT and CDR2 FQNNGV. CDR3 size: 17 residues. The V and J ends lost 2 bases and 5 bases, in that order; junction bases with no gene match: 13. The CDR3 reads CASSLSAPRTGGYGYTF. The CDR3 DNA reads as TGTGCCAGCAGCTTATCCGCTCCTAGAACAGGGGGGTATGGCTACACCTTC.

The chain combines TRBV6-1 with TRBJ1-1; D ambiguous. Per the germline V gene, CDR1 is MNHNS and CDR2 is SASEGT. V lost 2 bases and J lost 8, with 6 bases in between. The CDR3 is made up of 11 amino acids. The CDR3: CASSEIKEAFF. The CDR3 bases are TGTGCCAGCAGTGAAATCAAAGAAGCTTTCTTT.

J is TRBJ2-6 and V is TRBV7-9, with 9 bases identical to TRBD1. V lost 7 bases, J lost 0 bases, and 10 bases stayed unmatched. The CDR3 sequence is 18 residues long. Germline assignment: CDR1 SEHNR and CDR2 FQNEAQ (reference sequence). The CDR3, as DNA: TGTGCCAGCACAACGGGACAGGGCTTACCCTCTGGGGCCAACGTCCTGACTTTC. Protein: CASTTGQGLPSGANVLTF. The full variable domain, completed using reference TRBV7-9 and TRBJ2-6, is DTGVSQNPRHKITKRGQNVTFRCDPISEHNRLYWYRQTLGQGPEFLTYFQNEAQLEKSRLLSDRFSAERPKGSFSTLEIQRTEQGDSAMYLCASTTGQGLPSGANVLTFGAGSRLTVL.

The chain recombines TRBV2 with TRBJ2-4; 13 bases align to TRBD2. V was pared by 6 bases and J by 6 bases, with 11 bases of the junction left unmatched. The CDR3 extends over 17 amino acids. CDR1 is SNHLY, CDR2 FYNNEI, per germline. CDR3: CASRARTSGGAGNIQYF. The CDR3, as DNA: TGTGCCAGCAGGGCCAGAACTAGCGGGGGGGCCGGAAACATTCAGTACTTC.

CDR3: CASSDPGTGEEKLFF. The DNA for the CDR3 is TGTGCCAGCAGTGACCCCGGGACAGGGGAAGAAAAACTGTTTTTT. The chain carries TRBV6-1 and TRBJ1-4; TRBD1 agrees at 10 bases. The CDR3 consists of 15 residues. V was clipped by 3 bases and J by 8 bases; unmatched bases: 6. Germline assignment: CDR1 MNHNS and CDR2 SASEGT.

The chain links TRBV6-5 to TRBJ1-4; D not certain. The germline V gene has CDR1 MNHEY and CDR2 SVGAGI. Trimming cost V 5 bases and J 4 bases, with 11 bases left between them. The CDR3 runs to 14 residues. CDR3 nucleotide sequence: TGTGCCAGCAGTCCTACAGTATTTAATGAAAAACTGTTTTTT. The encoded protein is CASSPTVFNEKLFF.

This chain links TRBV5-6 with TRBJ1-6; D not resolved. The CDR3 length is 14 residues. V lost 1 base and J 12 bases, leaving 14 bases between the germline ends. Germline CDR1 and CDR2: SGHDT and YYEEEE. CDR3 sequence (DNA): TGTGCCAGCAGCTTGCGCGGGTTGGGTGTACCCCTCCACTTT. The encoded protein is CASSLRGLGVPLHF.

In this sample, this clone turned up once. The CDR3 here is CASRPHQGTGELFF. In nucleotides, the CDR3 is TGTGCCAGCAGACCCCACCAGGGAACCGGGGAGCTGTTTTTT. This chain joins TRBV11-2 and TRBJ2-2, with D perhaps TRBD1 (5 bases). CDR1 is SGHAT, CDR2 FQNNGV, per germline. The CDR3 length is 14 residues. V lost 6 bases and J 5 bases, leaving 13 bases between the germline ends.